Below are 9 T cell receptor beta chains sequenced from a single sample in a study of T-cell memory formation after mild COVID-19. A single record per CDR3 protein comes from TCRdb applying MiXCR to the 5' RACE reads. The data contain 250,000 to 300,000 distinct CDR3 sequences, less than 20% of them singletons. Sequencing used PBMCs or a T cell subset sorted from them (not recorded which). These receptors were taken from a man aged 18 to 29 who had mild COVID-19 (a few samples of this study predate the infection). Cell type and time point are not known.

This clonotype was counted only a few times. V is TRBV30 and J is TRBJ1-5, with D possibly being TRBD1 (5 bases). This CDR3 spans 12 amino acids. Trimming removed 3 bases from V and 5 bases from J, with 8 bases in between. Germline loops: CDR1 GTSNPN, CDR2 SVGIG (reference sequence). The DNA for the CDR3 is TGTGCCTGGAGCAGGGTGGATCAGCCCCAGCATTTT. This translates into CAWSRVDQPQHF.

The chain employs TRBV4-2 and TRBJ2-7; 7 bases agree with TRBD2. J lost 4 bases, V lost 0 bases, and 6 bases had no gene match. Germline lookup yields CDR1 LGHNA and CDR2 YNFKEQ. This CDR3 has 15 residues. CDR3 sequence (DNA): TGTGCCAGCAGCCAAGACGCAGCGGGGCCGTACGAGCAGTACGTC. Translation gives CASSQDAAGPYEQYV.

This clonotype was picked up a small number of times. The chain recombines TRBV20-1 with TRBJ2-1, with D perhaps TRBD1 (6 bases). Germline assignment: CDR1 DFQATT and CDR2 SNEGSKA (reference sequence). V gave up 6 bases and J gave up 6 bases, with 15 bases separating them. The CDR3 runs to 13 residues. The CDR3 loop reads CSAKGQGSNEQFF. In nucleotides, the CDR3 is TGCAGTGCGAAGGGGCAGGGGTCCAATGAGCAGTTCTTC.

This clonotype was counted a few times. The chain employs TRBV3-1 and TRBJ1-6, with D possibly matching TRBD1 (6 bases). V lost 4 bases to trimming and J lost 9 bases, with 19 bases between them. This CDR3 region has 16 residues. The germline gives CDR1 LGHDT, CDR2 YNNKEL (reference sequence). CDR3 bases: TGTGCCAGCAGCCTTGGTTTGGCAGGGGAAAGTTCACCCCTCCACTTT. Translating it yields CASSLGLAGESSPLHF.

This clonotype was seen a few times. The chain carries TRBV6-1 and TRBJ2-7; D perhaps matches TRBD1 (7 bases). The V gene's germline CDR1 is MNHNS and CDR2 SASEGT. Trimming removed 6 bases from V and 2 bases from J, with 20 bases in between. The CDR3 loop spans 16 amino acids. DNA for the CDR3: TGTGCCAGCAGGAGGTCGGGGGACAGTCTTACCTACGAGCAGTACTTC. Its protein is CASRRSGDSLTYEQYF.

V is TRBV9 and J is TRBJ1-2; possibly TRBD1 for D (5 bases). V lost 1 base and J lost 11, with 12 bases in between. CDR3 length: 12 amino acids. Looked up from germline, CDR1 is SGDLS and CDR2 is YYNGEE. CDR3 region: CASSVNGAEYTF. As DNA, the CDR3 is TGTGCCAGCAGCGTAAACGGGGCGGAGTACACCTTC.

The chain is built from TRBV7-2 and TRBJ2-2, with D perhaps being TRBD1 or TRBD2 (5 bases each). Looked up from germline, CDR1 is SGHTA and CDR2 is FQGNSA. CDR3 length: 15 amino acids. Trimming pared 5 bases from V and 1 base from J, leaving 11 bases between. The DNA of the CDR3 is TGTGCCAGCAGCCCGGGACCCCTGAACACCGGGGAGCTGTTTTTT. Translating it yields CASSPGPLNTGELFF.

This clonotype was seen a handful of times. The chain joins TRBV20-1 to TRBJ2-7; D perhaps matches TRBD1 (5 bases). The CDR3 runs to 12 residues. Per the germline V gene, CDR1 is DFQATT and CDR2 is SNEGSKA (reference sequence). The V end was cut by 6 bases, the J end by 2 bases, with 11 bases between. CDR3 in DNA: TGCAGTGCGGGGCAGCTGACCTACGAGCAGTACTTC. This codes for CSAGQLTYEQYF.

In its sample, this clonotype was seen a few times. J is TRBJ1-4 and V is TRBV7-2; D may be TRBD1 (6 bases). CDR1 and CDR2 (germline): SGHTA, FQGNSA. V was cut by 5 bases and J by 10 bases, with 20 bases left in between. This CDR3 has 15 amino acids. The CDR3 loop is CASSKKRPGEGKLFF. In DNA, the CDR3 is TGTGCCAGCAGCAAAAAGCGTCCAGGGGAAGGAAAACTGTTTTTT.